Included here is one TCR beta chain sequence, with context. This record belongs to a study of cytomegalovirus exposure and HLA in healthy donors. The CDR3 has 15 amino acids. V lost 6 bases to trimming and J lost 3 bases; unmatched junction nucleotides: 8. Germline V CDR1 and CDR2: MNHNY, SVGAGI (reference sequence). The PCR used 60 Vbeta and 13 Jbeta primers. The method was immunoSEQ multiplex PCR; TCRdb's version includes in-frame clones alone and lacks a portion of them. The sample has about 180,000 clones, over 80% seen once. The genes are TRBV6-6 and TRBJ2-7; 10 bases match TRBD1. The receptor comes from a girl between 5 and 17 years old in good health and CMV-seropositive. Sequenced input: PBMCs. The CDR3 reads CASREGQGNYYEQYF. In nucleotides, the CDR3 is TGTGCCAGCAGGGAGGGACAGGGGAATTACTACGAGCAGTACTTC.